The source of this TCR beta chain is a study of shared clonotypes between healthy human individuals. Study at large: Plates per donor: three CD4 naive, three CD4 memory, two CD8 naive, one CD8 memory.

Germline CDR1 reads SEHNR; CDR2 reads FQNEAQ (reference sequence). V trimming: 4 bases; J trimming: 5 bases; junction bases outside the gene matches: 5. The CDR3 spans 15 residues. It was at deep level that the assay was run. Generated by immunoSEQ multiplex PCR, the TCRdb table keeps only in-frame clones and is missing some. The sample carries around 1.9 million clones, 85% to 95% recorded once. Naive CD8 isolation took CD45RO-negative cells positively selected for CCR7 and excluded terminally differentiated effector memory CD45RA+ cells. Nashville, Tennessee was home to all donors, each a Caucasian adult. As to this clone: Antigen unknown.

Findings of the study overall: Approximately 4.5% was the fraction of naive CD4 clonotypes found shared across a few donors.

The genes are TRBV7-9 and TRBJ2-2, with 9 bases fitting TRBD2. Source material: naive CD8+ T cells from PBMCs. This sequence was found in a man aged 18 to 29 in good health. Some clones in this sample may be carry-over from other donors' samples. The CDR3 sequence is CASSSDSGGTGELFF. The CDR3 nucleotides are TGTGCCAGCAGCTCCGATAGCGGGGGAACCGGGGAGCTGTTTTTT.